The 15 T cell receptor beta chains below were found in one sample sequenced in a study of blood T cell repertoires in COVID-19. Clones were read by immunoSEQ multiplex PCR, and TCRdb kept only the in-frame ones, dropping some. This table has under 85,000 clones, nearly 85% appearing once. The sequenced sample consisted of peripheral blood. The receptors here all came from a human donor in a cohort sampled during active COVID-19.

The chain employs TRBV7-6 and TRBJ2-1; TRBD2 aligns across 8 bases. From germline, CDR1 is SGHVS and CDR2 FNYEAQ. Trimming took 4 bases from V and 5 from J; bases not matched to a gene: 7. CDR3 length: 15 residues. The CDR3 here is CASSSGLAQHNEQFF. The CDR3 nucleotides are TGTGCCAGCAGCTCTGGACTAGCCCAACACAATGAGCAGTTCTTC.

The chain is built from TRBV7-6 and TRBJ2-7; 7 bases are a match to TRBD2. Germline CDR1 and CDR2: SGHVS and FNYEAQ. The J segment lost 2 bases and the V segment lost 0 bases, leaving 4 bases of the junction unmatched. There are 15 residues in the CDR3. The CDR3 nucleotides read TGTGCCAGCAGCTTAGCGGGGGGAGGGACCTACGAGCAGTACTTC. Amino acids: CASSLAGGGTYEQYF.

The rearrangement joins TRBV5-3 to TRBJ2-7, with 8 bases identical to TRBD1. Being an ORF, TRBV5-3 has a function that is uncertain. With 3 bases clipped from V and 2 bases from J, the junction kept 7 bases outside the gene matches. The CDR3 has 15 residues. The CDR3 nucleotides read TGTGCCAGAAGCTCGCTGGGCAGGGGGCCCTACGAGCAGTACTTC. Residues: CARSSLGRGPYEQYF.

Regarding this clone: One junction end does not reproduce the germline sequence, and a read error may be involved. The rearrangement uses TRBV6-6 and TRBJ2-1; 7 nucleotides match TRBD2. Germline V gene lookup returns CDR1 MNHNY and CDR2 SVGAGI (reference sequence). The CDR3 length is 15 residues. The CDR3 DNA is TGTGCCAGCAGTCACTCAGGGCTAGCGGACATAACGCAGTTCTTC. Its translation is CASSHSGLADITQFF.

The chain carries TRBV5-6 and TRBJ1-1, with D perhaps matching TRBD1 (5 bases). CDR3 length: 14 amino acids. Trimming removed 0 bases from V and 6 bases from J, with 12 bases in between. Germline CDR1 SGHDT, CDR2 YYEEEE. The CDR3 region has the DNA TGTGCCAGCAGCTTGGGGGGGGGAACCCCTGAAGCTTTCTTT. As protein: CASSLGGGTPEAFF.

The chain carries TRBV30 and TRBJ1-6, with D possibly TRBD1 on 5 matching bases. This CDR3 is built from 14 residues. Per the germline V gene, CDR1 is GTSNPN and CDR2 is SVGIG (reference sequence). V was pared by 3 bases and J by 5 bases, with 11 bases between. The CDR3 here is CAWRENRNNSPLHF. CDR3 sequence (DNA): TGTGCCTGGAGAGAGAACAGGAATAATTCACCCCTCCACTTT.

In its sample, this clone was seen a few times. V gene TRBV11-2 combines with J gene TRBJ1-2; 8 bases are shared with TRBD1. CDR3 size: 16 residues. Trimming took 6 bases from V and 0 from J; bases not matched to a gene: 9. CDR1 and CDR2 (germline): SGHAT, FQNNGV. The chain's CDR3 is CASSATGASANYGYTF. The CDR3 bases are TGTGCCAGCAGTGCGACAGGGGCCTCAGCTAACTATGGCTACACCTTC.

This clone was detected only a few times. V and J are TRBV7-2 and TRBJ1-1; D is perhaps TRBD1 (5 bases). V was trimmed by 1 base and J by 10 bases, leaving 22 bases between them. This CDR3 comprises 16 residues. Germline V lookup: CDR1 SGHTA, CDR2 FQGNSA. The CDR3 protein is CASSLEFSRSAGGAFF. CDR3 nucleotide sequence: TGTGCCAGCAGCTTAGAATTTAGCCGAAGTGCGGGGGGAGCTTTCTTT.

DNA for the CDR3: TGTGCCAGCAGCGTAGAAAGCGGGGGGGCATACGAGCAGTACTTC. Amino acids: CASSVESGGAYEQYF. The chain uses TRBV9 and TRBJ2-7, with TRBD2 identical over 10 bases. Unmatched junction bases numbered 4, after V lost 0 bases and J lost 4 bases. Per germline, CDR1 SGDLS and CDR2 YYNGEE. The CDR3 spans 15 residues.

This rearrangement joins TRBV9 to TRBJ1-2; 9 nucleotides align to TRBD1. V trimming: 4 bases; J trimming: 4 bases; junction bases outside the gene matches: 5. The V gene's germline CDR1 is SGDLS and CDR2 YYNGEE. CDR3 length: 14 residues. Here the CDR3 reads CASSTAGQGYGYTF. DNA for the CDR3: TGTGCCAGCAGCACGGCGGGACAGGGCTATGGCTACACCTTC.

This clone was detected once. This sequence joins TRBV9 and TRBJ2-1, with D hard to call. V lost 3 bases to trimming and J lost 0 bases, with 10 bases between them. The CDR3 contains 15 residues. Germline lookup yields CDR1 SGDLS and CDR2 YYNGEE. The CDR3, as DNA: TGTGCCAGCAGCGCCGGCGGTGGCTCCTACAATGAGCAGTTCTTC. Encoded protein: CASSAGGGSYNEQFF.

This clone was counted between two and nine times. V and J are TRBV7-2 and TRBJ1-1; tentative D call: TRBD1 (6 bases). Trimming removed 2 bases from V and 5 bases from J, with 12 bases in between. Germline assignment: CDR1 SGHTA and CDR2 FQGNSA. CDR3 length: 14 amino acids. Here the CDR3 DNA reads TGTGCCAGCAGCTTAAAGGGGGAAAGGACTGAAGCTTTCTTT. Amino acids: CASSLKGERTEAFF.

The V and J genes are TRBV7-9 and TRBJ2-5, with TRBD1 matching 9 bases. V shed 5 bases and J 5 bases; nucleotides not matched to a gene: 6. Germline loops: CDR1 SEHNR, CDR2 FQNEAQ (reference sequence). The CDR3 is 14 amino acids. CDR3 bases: TGTGCCAGCAGCCTTCCCGGGACAGGGGAGACCCAGTACTTC. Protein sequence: CASSLPGTGETQYF.

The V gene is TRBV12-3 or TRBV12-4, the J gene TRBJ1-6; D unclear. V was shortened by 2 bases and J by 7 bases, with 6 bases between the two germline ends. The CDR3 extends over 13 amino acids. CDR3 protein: CASSLLGNSPLHF. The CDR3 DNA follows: TGTGCCAGCAGTTTACTCGGGAATTCACCCCTCCACTTT.

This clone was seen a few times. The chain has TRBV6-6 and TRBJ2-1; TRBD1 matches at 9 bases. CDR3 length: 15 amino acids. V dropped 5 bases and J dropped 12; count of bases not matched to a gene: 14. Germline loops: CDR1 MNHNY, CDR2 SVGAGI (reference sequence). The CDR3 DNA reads TGTGCCAGCAGTCGGACCGGGACAGGGATAATAGGGCAGTTCTTC. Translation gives CASSRTGTGIIGQFF.